A single T cell receptor beta chain is shown here with its context. This clonotype was recorded many times. Its antigen remains unidentified. No base quality information exists; no much larger clone differs at one position. What the time point label conveys for this sample: pre-sensitization, week 0. The treatment or condition label on this specimen signifies: therapeutic diphenylcyclopropenone sensitization with weekly scalp DPC. Blood at each patch-test visit was drawn before the patch test was applied. Eligible patients were aged 18 to 70, diagnosed with alopecia, deemed suitable for DPC therapy, and excluded if pregnant. Unfractionated whole blood was collected in Tempus Blood RNA tubes, and total RNA was extracted from that blood. Deletion took 0 bases off V and 0 bases off J, with a span of 10 bases between the germline ends. Inclusive of the bounding cysteine and phenylalanine, the CDR3 is 16 residues long. Just the 48-base CDR3 DNA is kept, in frame starting at base 1. The germline V gene sets CDR1 to SGDLS and CDR2 to YYNGEE.

This sample is drawn from a study of human T cells and chemical hapten exposure (dated by TCRdb to 2020 to 2023). About the full investigation: For sensitization, 2% DPC in acetone was applied to an approximately 2 cm by approximately 2 cm area of upper inner arm skin. Throughout the study period of around 25 weeks, patients also received therapeutic DPC doses to the scalp every week. Patch testing was performed on the upper back with Finn chambers containing 0.01% DPC, and the patch tests were scored after 6 days according to International Contact Dermatitis Research Group standards. Libraries were combined into a pool for sequencing, and differences in TCR yield between samples came mainly from small differences in library volumes within the pool. Most of the patients in the cohort were female, and the cohort covered alopecia areata with under or over 50% scalp involvement, alopecia totalis and alopecia universalis. About 30 alopecia patients provided blood for TCR sequencing at one to four time points (pre-sensitization, 2, 6 and 24 weeks). Patient blood was sampled pre-sensitization (week 0) and at 2, 6 and about 24 weeks after DPC sensitization. This study followed changes in the peripheral blood TCR repertoire in vivo during primary and secondary sensitization of alopecia patients to the hapten diphenylcyclopropenone (DPC). The full study reports these points: DPC sensitization did not change the number of TCRs with a frequency above 1 in 1000, and there was no evidence of changes in global repertoire structure. All patients had alopecia, a presumed autoimmune disease, so their immune response might differ from that of healthy individuals. Significantly more large CDR3 similarity clusters were formed by expanded TCRs than by pre-sensitization or healthy control sets, consistent with antigen-driven responses. The number of PT1 expanded TCRs positively correlated with patch test score, significant at thresholds 8, 16 and 32 but not 4. Repeated subsampling changed both the strength of the expansion versus patch-test correlation and the threshold at which that correlation became significant.

Receptor amplification or capture employed RACE. Reads for this sample came from a NextSeq 500. During library preparation, unique molecular identifiers were attached to individual cDNA molecules so that TCRs could be counted quantitatively and reproducibly. Both TCR alpha and TCR beta chains were sequenced from each blood RNA sample. As for the authors' bioinformatics: The median number of TCRs per sample was some 100,000, ranging from roughly 20,000 to 700,000. V, J and CDR3 annotation of the TCR reads was performed with the Decombinator software suite. Every sample was subsampled to the same number of TCRs (28,000) for the PS versus PT1 abundance plots. Expanded TCRs were defined as absent before sensitization and observed at least eight times at the 2-week time point. TCRdb reran the public reads through fastp at Q25 and MiXCR, keeping productive beta chains. Under each unique CDR3 protein, matching rows form one entry showing the most common genes and DNA. The V and J calls were not made by the authors but by TCRdb's processing. For this sample the table gives about 250,000 distinct CDR3 sequences, of which just under 8% were detected only once. The ten largest clones take up roughly 1.2% of the sample.

The TCR comes from a man aged 18 to 35 with alopecia areata. Some clones in this sample may be carry-over from other donors' samples. The rearrangement joined TRBV9 to TRBJ1-3; no D gene is confidently identified. The sequencing used whole blood, collected in connection with sensitization to the hapten diphenylcyclopropenone (DPC). The CDR3 loop reads CASSVGAFSSGNTIYF. The bases are TGTGCCAGCAGCGTAGGAGCCTTCTCCTCTGGAAACACCATATATTTT. With the portions outside the CDR3 filled from the reference TRBV9 and TRBJ1-3 genes, the complete variable region becomes DSGVTQTPKHLITATGQRVTLRCSPRSGDLSVYWYQQSLDQGLQFLIQYYNGEERAKGNILERFSAQQFPDLHSELNLSSLELGDSALYFCASSVGAFSSGNTIYFGEGSWLTVV.